This T cell receptor beta chain was sequenced in a study of blood T cells in healthy people across ages. Study-level points and caveats: More naive CD4+ cells and higher diversity marked long-lived donors relative to aged donors. Unsorted PBMCs ruled out conclusive naive versus antigen-experienced comparison.

Combining a sample-barcoded 5' primer with a J-beta primer mix, a second PCR ran for about 7 to 12 cycles. TCRdb redid the calling of the 5' RACE reads with MiXCR, one entry per CDR3 protein. The repertoire consists of about 830,000 distinct CDR3 sequences, with about 62% occurring once and the leading ten covering 25% to 35%. This CDR3 spans 14 amino acids. Germline V gene lookup returns CDR1 DFQATT and CDR2 SNEGSKA (reference sequence). The V segment lost 8 bases and the J segment 5 bases; nucleotides outside the gene matches: 10. Comments on this clonotype: Its specificity is unknown.

This TCR derives from a young man in good health. The chain has TRBV20-1 and TRBJ2-5; TRBD2 aligns across 11 bases. The sample was blood. The CDR3 bases are TGCAGTTCCTCCCGCCGACTAGCGGGGGAGACCCAGTACTTC. Its translation is CSSSRRLAGETQYF.